This T cell receptor (beta chain) is from a study of T cell responses to AZD1222 COVID-19 vaccine. Study-wide background: Second-dose timings of about 4 or about 12 weeks were pooled.

Study observations and caveats: Close to half of spike-specific TCRs reportedly recognize unmutated variant regions. Seropositive status at baseline applied to only a handful of AZD1222 recipients.

The method was immunoSEQ multiplex PCR; TCRdb's version includes in-frame clones alone and lacks a portion of them. The data show 90,000 to 120,000 clones, 93% seen once. About this clone itself: Its antigen remains unidentified.

This clonotype was sampled from an adult in good health. Sample: peripheral blood, taken on day 0 of AZD1222 vaccination.

The CDR3, as DNA: TGCGCCAGCAGCCAAGATTGGTGGGCTATTGAAGAGACCCAGTACTTC. The encoded protein is CASSQDWWAIEETQYF. The J gene is TRBJ2-5, the V gene TRBV4-3; D not certain. This CDR3 has 16 amino acids. Germline CDR1 and CDR2: LGHNA and YSLEER. V was shortened by 0 bases and J by 3 bases, with 14 bases between the two germline ends.